These 6 T cell receptor beta chains share one sample of origin, sequenced in a study of identical twins. TCRdb reprocessed the 5' RACE reads via MiXCR and lists one record per CDR3 protein. The sample shows hundreds of thousands of distinct CDR3 sequences, over 8.5% of them seen only once. These same data were also listed under a study on yellow fever vaccine responses in identical twins.

The sample taken for sequencing was PBMCs. These receptors were obtained from a woman under 30 in good health.

This clonotype showed up just a few times. V gene TRBV27 combines with J gene TRBJ1-1; D gene unclear. Germline V gene lookup returns CDR1 MNHEY and CDR2 SMNVEV (reference sequence). There are 13 residues in the CDR3. Deletions cut 6 bases from V and 0 bases from J, with 8 bases between. The DNA for the CDR3 is TGTGCCAGCAGCGACGAGATGAACACTGAAGCTTTCTTT. Translating it yields CASSDEMNTEAFF.

In its sample, this clonotype was seen many times. This rearrangement joins TRBV12-3 or TRBV12-4 to TRBJ1-1; D uncertain. The V and J ends lost 2 bases and 5 bases respectively, with 0 bases between them. The CDR3 covers 10 residues. The CDR3 DNA follows: TGTGCCAGCAGTTTAACTGAAGCTTTCTTT. Protein product: CASSLTEAFF.

This clonotype showed up just a few times. The rearrangement joins TRBV27 to TRBJ2-2, with a possible D match to TRBD1 (5 bases). Deletions cut 7 bases from V and 1 base from J, with 10 bases between. The CDR3 covers 14 residues. Germline-derived CDR1 and CDR2 are MNHEY and SMNVEV (reference sequence). The CDR3 protein is CASMEQGNTGELFF. The CDR3 nucleotides are TGTGCCAGCATGGAGCAGGGGAACACCGGGGAGCTGTTTTTT.

This clonotype was counted many times. The chain couples TRBV29-1 to TRBJ2-2; 9 nucleotides line up with TRBD1. The CDR3 spans 15 residues. The V and J ends lost 1 base and 4 bases, in that order; junction bases with no gene match: 4. Germline V gene sequence: CDR1 SQVTM, CDR2 ANQGSEA. The CDR3 nucleotides are TGCAGCGTTGAAGTACAGGGGGCTATCACCGGGGAGCTGTTTTTT. Translating gives CSVEVQGAITGELFF.

The chain combines TRBV30 with TRBJ2-4, with D uncertain. This CDR3 contains 14 residues. Between the trimmed V and J ends, which lost 7 bases and 0 bases, there was a span of 13 bases. Germline V CDR1 and CDR2: GTSNPN, SVGIG (reference sequence). CDR3: CASNVGLAKNIQYF. Here the CDR3 DNA reads TGTGCCTCAAATGTCGGGTTAGCCAAAAACATTCAGTACTTC.

This clonotype appeared a few times. The CDR3 loop is CASSYSARDRFNEQFF. Here the CDR3 DNA reads TGTGCCAGCAGTTACTCAGCCAGGGACAGGTTCAATGAGCAGTTCTTC. This chain joins TRBV6-2 or TRBV6-3 and TRBJ2-1; TRBD1 aligns across 8 bases. This CDR3 has 16 amino acids. V gave up 0 bases and J gave up 6 bases; unmatched junction bases: 7. Germline V gene sequence: CDR1 MNHEY, CDR2 SVGEGT.